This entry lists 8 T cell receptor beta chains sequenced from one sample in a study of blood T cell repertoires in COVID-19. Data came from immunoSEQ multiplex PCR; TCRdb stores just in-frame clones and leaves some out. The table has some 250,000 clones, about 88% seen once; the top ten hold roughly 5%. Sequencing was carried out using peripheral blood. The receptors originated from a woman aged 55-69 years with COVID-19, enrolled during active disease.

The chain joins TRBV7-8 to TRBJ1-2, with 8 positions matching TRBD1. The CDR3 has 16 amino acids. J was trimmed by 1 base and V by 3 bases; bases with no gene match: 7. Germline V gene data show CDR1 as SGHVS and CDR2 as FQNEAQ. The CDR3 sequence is CASSLLTGGFNYGYTF. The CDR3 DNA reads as TGTGCCAGCAGCTTGTTAACAGGGGGTTTTAACTATGGCTACACCTTC. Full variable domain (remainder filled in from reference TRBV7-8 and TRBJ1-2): GAGVSQSPRYKVAKRGQDVALRCDPISGHVSLFWYQQALGQGPEFLTYFQNEAQLDKSGLPSDRFFAERPEGSVSTLKIQRTQQEDSAVYLCASSLLTGGFNYGYTFGSGTRLTVV.

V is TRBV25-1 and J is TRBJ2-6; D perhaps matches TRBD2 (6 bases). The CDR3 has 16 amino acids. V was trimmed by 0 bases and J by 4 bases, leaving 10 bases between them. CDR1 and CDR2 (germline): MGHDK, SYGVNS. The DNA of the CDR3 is TGTGCCAGCAGTGAATACGGCGCGGGGGGGGCCAACGTCCTGACTTTC. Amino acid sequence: CASSEYGAGGANVLTF.

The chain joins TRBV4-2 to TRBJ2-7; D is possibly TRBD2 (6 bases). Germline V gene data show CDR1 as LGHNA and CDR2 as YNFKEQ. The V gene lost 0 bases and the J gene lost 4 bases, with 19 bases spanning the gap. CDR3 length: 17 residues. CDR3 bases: TGTGCCAGCAGCCAAGATCTGGGAGGACTAAGTCGGTACGAGCAGTACTTC. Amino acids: CASSQDLGGLSRYEQYF.

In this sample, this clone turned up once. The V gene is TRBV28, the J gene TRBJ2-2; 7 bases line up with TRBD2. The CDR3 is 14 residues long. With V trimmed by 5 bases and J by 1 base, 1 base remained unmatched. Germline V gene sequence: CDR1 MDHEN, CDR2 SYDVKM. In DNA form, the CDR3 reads TGTGCCAGCAGTCGCGGGGGGAACACCGGGGAGCTGTTTTTT. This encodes CASSRGGNTGELFF.

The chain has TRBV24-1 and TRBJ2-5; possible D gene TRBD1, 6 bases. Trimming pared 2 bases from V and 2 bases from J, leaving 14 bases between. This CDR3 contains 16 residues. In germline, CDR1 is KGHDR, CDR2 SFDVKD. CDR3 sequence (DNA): TGTGCCACCAGTGATTCTCTCCGGGACAAACAAGAGACCCAGTACTTC. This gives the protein CATSDSLRDKQETQYF.

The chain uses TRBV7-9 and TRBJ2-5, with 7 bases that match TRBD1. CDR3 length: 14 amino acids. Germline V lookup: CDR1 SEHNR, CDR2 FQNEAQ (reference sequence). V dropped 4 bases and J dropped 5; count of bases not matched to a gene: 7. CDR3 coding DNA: TGTGCCAGCAGCTCCGCAGGGGGTTACGAGACCCAGTACTTC. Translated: CASSSAGGYETQYF. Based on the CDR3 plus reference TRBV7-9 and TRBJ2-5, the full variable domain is DTGVSQNPRHKITKRGQNVTFRCDPISEHNRLYWYRQTLGQGPEFLTYFQNEAQLEKSRLLSDRFSAERPKGSFSTLEIQRTEQGDSAMYLCASSSAGGYETQYFGPGTRLLVL.

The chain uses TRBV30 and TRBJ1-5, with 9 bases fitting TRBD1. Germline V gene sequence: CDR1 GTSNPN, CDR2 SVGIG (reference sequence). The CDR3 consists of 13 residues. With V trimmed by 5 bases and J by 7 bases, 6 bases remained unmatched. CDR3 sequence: CAWGTGGGQPQHF. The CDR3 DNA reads TGTGCCTGGGGAACAGGGGGCGGGCAGCCCCAGCATTTT.

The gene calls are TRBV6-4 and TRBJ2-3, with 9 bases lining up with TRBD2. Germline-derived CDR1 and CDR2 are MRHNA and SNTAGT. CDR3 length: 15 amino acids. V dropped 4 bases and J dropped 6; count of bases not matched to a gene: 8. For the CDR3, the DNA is TGTGCCAGCAGTGCGGCGGGAGGGCCAGCGGATACGCAGTATTTT. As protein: CASSAAGGPADTQYF.